One sample yielded the 20 T cell receptor beta chains listed below, sequenced in a study of control samples from healthy donors and cancer patients. Generated by immunoSEQ multiplex PCR, the TCRdb table keeps only in-frame clones and is missing some. The profile covers about 25,000 clones, with 65% to 90% appearing a single time and about 6.9% taken by the ten largest. The sequenced material came from PBMCs. The receptors were sampled from an older woman with head and neck cancer.

V and J are TRBV5-4 and TRBJ2-3; no clear D gene. CDR1 and CDR2 from the germline V gene are SGHNT and YYREEE (reference sequence). V was clipped by 4 bases and J by 2 bases, with 11 bases between them. The CDR3 covers 14 residues. In DNA form, the CDR3 reads TGTGCCAGCAGCCGAGACTCTAACACAGATACGCAGTATTTT. This encodes CASSRDSNTDTQYF.

The chain is built from TRBV5-1 and TRBJ2-2, with a possible D match to TRBD1 (6 bases). The V end lost 3 bases, the J end lost 0 bases, and 6 bases lay between the germline ends. The CDR3 totals 14 residues. From germline, CDR1 is SGHRS and CDR2 YFSETQ. The CDR3 coding sequence is TGCGCCAGCAGCTGGACAGCGAACACCGGGGAGCTGTTTTTT. Protein: CASSWTANTGELFF.

The gene calls are TRBV2 and TRBJ1-5, with 7 bases that match TRBD1. Germline CDR1 and CDR2: SNHLY and FYNNEI. V trimming: 5 bases; J trimming: 4 bases; junction bases outside the gene matches: 8. This CDR3 has 15 amino acids. Here the CDR3 DNA reads TGTGCCAGCAGTTTTAGTCGACAGGGTAATCAGCCCCAGCATTTT. Its translation: CASSFSRQGNQPQHF.

The chain links TRBV5-4 to TRBJ2-5; either TRBD1 or TRBD2 may supply D (5 bases each). Germline assignment: CDR1 SGHNT and CDR2 YYREEE (reference sequence). This CDR3 region has 15 residues. The V end lost 5 bases, the J end lost 3 bases, and 17 bases lay between the germline ends. The CDR3 region is CASSGGLGREETQYF. The DNA for the CDR3 is TGTGCCAGCAGTGGAGGACTGGGCAGGGAAGAGACCCAGTACTTC. Complete variable domain (other parts from reference TRBV5-4 and TRBJ2-5): ETGVTQSPTHLIKTRGQQVTLRCSSQSGHNTVSWYQQALGQGPQFIFQYYREEENGRGNFPPRFSGLQFPNYSSELNVNALELDDSALYLCASSGGLGREETQYFGPGTRLLVL.

V usage is TRBV7-6 and J usage is TRBJ2-1, with 8 bases identical to TRBD2. J was trimmed by 7 bases and V by 5 bases; bases with no gene match: 13. Germline CDR1 SGHVS, CDR2 FNYEAQ. This CDR3 spans 16 amino acids. This CDR3 reads CASSRPRAGDGNEQFF. The CDR3, as DNA: TGTGCCAGCAGCCGCCCCAGAGCGGGAGATGGGAATGAGCAGTTCTTC.

The V gene is TRBV27, the J gene TRBJ1-1; 9 bases fit TRBD1. The germline CDR1 and CDR2 sequences are MNHEY and SMNVEV (reference sequence). After removal of 7 bases from V and 5 bases from J, the junction contained 11 bases not matched to a gene. The CDR3 length is 15 residues. The CDR3 sequence is CASTLGTGLGTEAFF. The CDR3 DNA reads TGTGCCAGCACCCTTGGGACAGGGCTGGGGACTGAAGCTTTCTTT.

This clone was recorded only once. This rearrangement joins TRBV27 to TRBJ1-4; D is perhaps TRBD1 (5 bases). In germline, CDR1 is MNHEY, CDR2 SMNVEV (reference sequence). Trimming stripped 6 bases from V and 6 bases from J, with 20 bases between. The CDR3 is made up of 16 amino acids. DNA for the CDR3: TGTGCCAGCAGGTCTCTTCAGGGCGGCTTCGATGAAAAACTGTTTTTT. Residues: CASRSLQGGFDEKLFF.

The chain carries TRBV29-1 and TRBJ2-7; TRBD2 agrees at 13 bases. The CDR3 length is 13 residues. Germline-derived CDR1 and CDR2 are SQVTM and ANQGSEA. The J segment lost 6 bases and the V segment lost 5 bases, leaving 4 bases of the junction unmatched. The CDR3 loop reads CSVPGTSGIEQYF. For the CDR3, the DNA is TGCAGCGTTCCCGGGACTAGCGGGATCGAGCAGTACTTC.

The rearrangement joins TRBV28 to TRBJ1-6; D might be TRBD1 (5 bases). This CDR3 has 13 amino acids. V lost 5 bases and J 8 bases, leaving 10 bases between the germline ends. In germline, CDR1 is MDHEN, CDR2 SYDVKM. CDR3 sequence (DNA): TGTGCCAGCAGTCGCGGGACTTATTCACCCCTCCACTTT. It encodes CASSRGTYSPLHF.

The chain has TRBV2 and TRBJ1-3, with a weak D call TRBD1 (5 bases). Looked up from germline, CDR1 is SNHLY and CDR2 is FYNNEI. The CDR3 length is 16 residues. V lost 3 bases and J 0 bases, leaving 12 bases between the germline ends. Here the CDR3 reads CASSEGRAVSGNTIYF. CDR3 sequence (DNA): TGTGCCAGCAGTGAGGGCAGGGCCGTCTCTGGAAACACCATATATTTT.

CDR3 nucleotides: TGCAGCGTTGAACAATACAGGGTTGGGGCCATCAATGAGCAGTTCTTC. Translation: CSVEQYRVGAINEQFF. The chain is built from TRBV29-1 and TRBJ2-1, with D possibly being TRBD1 (6 bases). Germline-derived CDR1 and CDR2 are SQVTM and ANQGSEA. The CDR3 runs to 16 residues. Trimming removed 2 bases at V and 6 bases at J, with 20 bases between.

The V and J genes are TRBV21-1 and TRBJ1-5. TRBV21-1 is designated a pseudogene. CDR3 length equals 11 residues. CDR3 DNA sequence: TGTGCCAGCAGCACTCCCATTTGGCAGCATTTT. It yields the protein CASSTPIWQHF.

The chain links TRBV7-9 to TRBJ1-5, with TRBD1 identical over 7 bases. Per germline, CDR1 SEHNR and CDR2 FQNEAQ (reference sequence). V lost 4 bases and J lost 6; bases outside the gene matches: 3. The CDR3 consists of 13 residues. The CDR3, as DNA: TGTGCCAGCAGCTACAGGGGCGGTCAGCCCCAGCATTTT. Translated: CASSYRGGQPQHF.

V is TRBV11-2 and J is TRBJ2-7, with D tentatively TRBD1 (5 bases). Trimming cost V 4 bases and J 3 bases, with 16 bases left between them. Germline V CDR1 and CDR2: SGHAT, FQNNGV. The CDR3 consists of 15 residues. In nucleotides, the CDR3 is TGTGCCAGCAGCTCTAGGACACAACGGGTCTACGAGCAGTACTTC. Translated: CASSSRTQRVYEQYF. Combining the CDR3 with reference TRBV11-2 and TRBJ2-7 gives the whole variable domain EAGVAQSPRYKIIEKRQSVAFWCNPISGHATLYWYQQILGQGPKLLIQFQNNGVVDDSQLPKDRFSAERLKGVDSTLKIQPAKLEDSAVYLCASSSRTQRVYEQYFGPGTRLTVT.

V and J are TRBV7-2 and TRBJ1-1; TRBD1 might be the D (5 bases). The CDR3 extends over 14 amino acids. Germline-derived CDR1 and CDR2 are SGHTA and FQGNSA. With 5 bases removed from V and 2 bases from J, the gap between germline ends came to 12 bases. The CDR3 here is CASSPRDGNTEAFF. The CDR3 nucleotides read TGTGCCAGCAGCCCCCGGGACGGAAACACTGAAGCTTTCTTT.

This clone was detected once. V is TRBV7-2 and J is TRBJ2-2, with TRBD2 matching over 7 bases. Germline lookup yields CDR1 SGHTA and CDR2 FQGNSA. CDR3 length equals 14 residues. J lost 8 bases, V lost 4 bases, and 7 bases had no gene match. The chain's CDR3 is CASSSRTRAGELFF. As DNA, the CDR3 is TGTGCCAGCAGCTCGAGGACTAGAGCTGGGGAGCTGTTTTTT.

The gene calls are TRBV4-3 and TRBJ1-2; possible D gene TRBD1, 5 bases. Trimming removed 4 bases at V and 3 bases at J, with 9 bases between. Germline loops: CDR1 LGHNA, CDR2 YSLEER. This CDR3 contains 13 residues. Here the CDR3 reads CASSPQGDYGYTF. CDR3 bases: TGCGCCAGCAGCCCCCAGGGAGACTATGGCTACACCTTC.

The chain employs TRBV6-5 and TRBJ1-4; D possibly corresponds to TRBD1 (6 bases). Germline values: CDR1 MNHEY, CDR2 SVGAGI. This CDR3 contains 16 residues. Trimming removed 2 bases at V and 7 bases at J, with 17 bases between. CDR3 bases: TGTGCCAGCAGTTACCTGCGAGGGGGGGCGACTGAAAAACTGTTTTTT. This translates into CASSYLRGGATEKLFF.

This clone has a single count. The chain joins TRBV2 to TRBJ1-2; tentatively, D is TRBD1 (5 bases). This CDR3 is 15 amino acids long. Germline lookup yields CDR1 SNHLY and CDR2 FYNNEI. V was clipped by 5 bases and J by 0 bases, with 13 bases between them. The CDR3, as DNA: TGTGCCAGCAGTTACAGACAGAGTACTAACTATGGCTACACCTTC. This gives the protein CASSYRQSTNYGYTF.

The genes are TRBV7-2 and TRBJ2-5; TRBD2 aligns across 8 bases. The germline V gene encodes CDR1 SGHTA and CDR2 FQGNSA. The CDR3 loop spans 17 amino acids. Trimming removed 2 bases from V and 5 bases from J; junction bases left unmatched: 13. CDR3 DNA sequence: TGTGCCAGCAGCTTATCCGGTGGAGCGGGAGTGAGTGAGACCCAGTACTTC. Residues: CASSLSGGAGVSETQYF.